The 16 T cell receptor beta chains below were found in one sample sequenced in a study of control samples from healthy donors and cancer patients (dated by TCRdb to 2020 to 2022). The library relied on the immunoSEQ multiplex PCR assay. TCRdb retrieved this table from immuneACCESS and kept in-frame rearrangements only. Not all clones are present; in checked studies, unresolved V genes account for under half, and no reason is known for the remainder. The sample has about 50,000 clones on record, roughly 92% of them singletons. 20% to 30% of the sample comes from the top ten. Sequencing was performed on PBMCs. The receptors shown here come from a woman in her fifties or sixties with head and neck cancer.

The gene calls are TRBV3-1 (or the pseudogene TRBV3-2) and TRBJ2-3, with D possibly matching TRBD2 (5 bases). The germline V gene has CDR1 LGHDT and CDR2 YNNKEL (reference sequence). This CDR3 spans 14 amino acids. Deletions cut 0 bases from V and 5 bases from J, with 9 bases between. The CDR3 sequence is CASSQDRERDTQYF. As DNA, the CDR3 is TGTGCCAGCAGCCAAGATAGGGAGCGAGATACGCAGTATTTT.

The chain links TRBV2 to TRBJ1-5; unclear D gene. CDR3 length equals 15 residues. The V gene's germline CDR1 is SNHLY and CDR2 FYNNEI. Trimming cost V 6 bases and J 0 bases, with 12 bases left between them. DNA of the CDR3: TGTGCCAGCAGGGGAGGACTGGATAGCAATCAGCCCCAGCATTTT. Translation: CASRGGLDSNQPQHF.

The V call is TRBV3-1 (or the pseudogene TRBV3-2), the J call TRBJ1-1; D may be TRBD1 (5 bases). Trimming shortened V by 3 bases and J by 4 bases, and 12 bases separated the two germline ends. This CDR3 spans 14 amino acids. Germline values: CDR1 LGHDT, CDR2 YNNKEL (reference sequence). The CDR3 loop reads CASSQGVSGTEAFF. The CDR3 DNA is TGTGCCAGCAGCCAGGGGGTTTCGGGCACTGAAGCTTTCTTT.

The genes are TRBV7-8 and TRBJ1-2; D not certain. The V end was cut by 2 bases, the J end by 4 bases, with 11 bases between. The germline CDR1 and CDR2 sequences are SGHVS and FQNEAQ. The CDR3 runs to 14 residues. The CDR3 DNA is TGTGCCAGCAGCTTACCCGACGGTGGCTATGGCTACACCTTC. Residues: CASSLPDGGYGYTF.

The chain uses TRBV7-8 and TRBJ2-2, with D possibly being TRBD1 or TRBD2 (6 bases each). The germline gives CDR1 SGHVS, CDR2 FQNEAQ. This CDR3 contains 15 residues. Trimming pared 1 base from V and 5 bases from J, leaving 11 bases between. The CDR3 loop reads CASSLDREATGELFF. CDR3 sequence (DNA): TGTGCCAGCAGCTTAGACAGGGAGGCTACCGGGGAGCTGTTTTTT.

The chain links TRBV2 to TRBJ2-3; 7 positions match TRBD1. The CDR3 loop spans 16 amino acids. The germline V gene has CDR1 SNHLY and CDR2 FYNNEI. The V and J ends lost 2 bases and 1 base, in that order; junction bases with no gene match: 6. CDR3 DNA sequence: TGTGCCAGCAGTGAAAACAGGGGCCGAGGCACAGATACGCAGTATTTT. Its protein product is CASSENRGRGTDTQYF.

The J gene is TRBJ1-2, the V gene TRBV27; D is unresolved. Germline-derived CDR1 and CDR2 are MNHEY and SMNVEV (reference sequence). This CDR3 is built from 13 residues. Trimming took off 7 bases at V and 4 bases at J, with 13 bases between the two ends. The CDR3 loop is CASTLHPSYGYTF. DNA of the CDR3: TGTGCCAGCACCCTGCACCCCTCCTATGGCTACACCTTC.

This chain links TRBV2 with TRBJ2-7; 7 bases match TRBD1. With V trimmed by 7 bases and J by 0 bases, 9 bases remained unmatched. Looked up from germline, CDR1 is SNHLY and CDR2 is FYNNEI. The CDR3 runs to 15 residues. The chain's CDR3 is CASKDRPTISYEQYF. CDR3 in DNA: TGTGCCAGCAAGGACAGGCCTACCATCTCCTACGAGCAGTACTTC.

This chain uses TRBV10-3 with TRBJ2-3, with a weak D call TRBD2 (6 bases). V was clipped by 3 bases and J by 0 bases, with 13 bases between them. CDR1 ENHRY and CDR2 SYGVKD come from the germline V gene. This CDR3 has 16 amino acids. The CDR3 is CAISETIAASTDTQYF. The CDR3 DNA is TGTGCCATCAGTGAAACGATAGCGGCTAGCACAGATACGCAGTATTTT.

The V and J genes are TRBV28 and TRBJ2-3; TRBD1 agrees at 10 bases. The length of the CDR3 is 14 residues. The germline V gene encodes CDR1 MDHEN and CDR2 SYDVKM. Germline trimming cut 7 bases from V and 3 bases from J; bases unmatched to any gene: 4. CDR3 amino acids: CASNRDRGTDTQYF. CDR3 in DNA: TGTGCCAGCAATCGGGACAGGGGAACAGATACGCAGTATTTT.

The V and J genes are TRBV7-6 and TRBJ2-5; TRBD2 aligns across 11 bases. This CDR3 is 16 amino acids long. V lost 3 bases, J lost 5 bases, and 8 bases stayed unmatched. Germline V gene lookup returns CDR1 SGHVS and CDR2 FNYEAQ. The CDR3 nucleotides are TGTGCCAGCAGCTTTAGCGGGGGGGCGTCAGAGGAGACCCAGTACTTC. Translating gives CASSFSGGASEETQYF.

V is TRBV12-3 or TRBV12-4 and J is TRBJ2-4; the D is unclear. Trimming stripped 6 bases from V and 8 bases from J, with 14 bases between. The CDR3 consists of 13 residues. The CDR3 loop is CASRFGLDDIQYF. CDR3 nucleotides: TGTGCCAGCAGGTTCGGCCTAGACGACATTCAGTACTTC.

This chain joins TRBV4-1 and TRBJ1-4; D is uncertain. Germline CDR1 is MGHRA and CDR2 is YSYEKL. The V end lost 1 base, the J end lost 8 bases, and 5 bases lay between the germline ends. The length of the CDR3 is 12 residues. This CDR3 reads CASSQVEEKLFF. The CDR3 DNA is TGCGCCAGCAGCCAAGTGGAGGAAAAACTGTTTTTT.

The V gene is TRBV11-2, the J gene TRBJ1-3, with D possibly TRBD1 on 6 matching bases. The V end lost 6 bases, the J end lost 3 bases, and 24 bases lay between the germline ends. Germline assignment: CDR1 SGHAT and CDR2 FQNNGV. CDR3 size: 18 residues. The CDR3 coding sequence is TGTGCCAGCAGGAGGGGGACATCGGGGGATAGGCATGGAAACACCATATATTTT. It encodes CASRRGTSGDRHGNTIYF.

The rearrangement joins TRBV7-8 to TRBJ2-7; TRBD1 matches at 7 bases. Germline CDR1 is SGHVS and CDR2 is FQNEAQ. This CDR3 has 14 amino acids. V gave up 1 base and J gave up 4 bases; unmatched junction bases: 4. The CDR3 DNA sequence: TGTGCCAGCAGCTTAGTGGGACAGTCGTACGAGCAGTACTTC. Translated, it gives CASSLVGQSYEQYF.

CDR3 nucleotides: TGTGCCAGCAGTGGACAGGGGGCAAGGGAGCAGTACTTC. Protein product: CASSGQGAREQYF. V usage is TRBV9 and J usage is TRBJ2-7; 11 nucleotides align to TRBD1. CDR1 and CDR2 (germline): SGDLS, YYNGEE. The CDR3 has 13 amino acids. V lost 5 bases to trimming and J lost 7 bases; unmatched junction nucleotides: 5.